The 32 T cell receptor beta chains reported below all come from one sample, sequenced in a study of blood T cell repertoires in COVID-19. TCRdb's copy holds only in-frame clones and misses some; the assay was immunoSEQ multiplex PCR. The sample includes some 250,000 clones, 86% of them seen just once. The sample consisted of peripheral blood. Receptors were obtained from a man under 40 who had recovered from COVID-19.

The gene calls are TRBV19 and TRBJ2-2; 8 nucleotides match TRBD1. The CDR3 runs 14 residues. Germline V gene data show CDR1 as LNHDA and CDR2 as SQIVND (reference sequence). J lost 7 bases, V lost 7 bases, and 8 bases had no gene match. CDR3 in DNA: TGTGCCAGTAAAAGACAGGGGAATAGCGGGGAGCTGTTTTTT. Protein product: CASKRQGNSGELFF. Looking up the rest from reference TRBV19 and TRBJ2-2 gives the full variable domain: DGGITQSPKYLFRKEGQNVTLSCEQNLNHDAMYWYRQDPGQGLRLIYYSQIVNDFQKGDIAEGYSVSREKKESFPLTVTSAQKNPTAFYLCASKRQGNSGELFFGEGSRLTVL.

V and J are TRBV5-1 and TRBJ1-2; maybe TRBD1 (6 bases). The CDR3 runs 14 residues. V gave up 0 bases and J gave up 6 bases, with 12 bases separating them. Looked up from germline, CDR1 is SGHRS and CDR2 is YFSETQ. CDR3: CASSLGTVQHGYTF. The CDR3 DNA is TGCGCCAGCAGCTTGGGGACAGTTCAGCATGGCTACACCTTC.

This clone came up once. J is TRBJ1-2 and V is TRBV5-1; a possible D gene is TRBD1 (5 bases). Trimming cost V 1 base and J 7 bases, with 11 bases left between them. Germline V lookup: CDR1 SGHRS, CDR2 YFSETQ. CDR3 length: 13 residues. CDR3 in amino acids: CASSLQGGGGYTF. The DNA for the CDR3 is TGCGCCAGCAGCTTGCAGGGAGGTGGTGGCTACACCTTC.

V and J are TRBV9 and TRBJ2-2, with D possibly TRBD1 on 5 matching bases. V was cut by 4 bases and J by 0 bases, with 13 bases left in between. The length of the CDR3 is 16 residues. Germline CDR1 SGDLS, CDR2 YYNGEE. DNA of the CDR3: TGTGCCAGCAGCCAATACAGGCAAGCGAACACCGGGGAGCTGTTTTTT. Translating gives CASSQYRQANTGELFF.

The CDR3 loop reads CASSLASLPGTDTQYF. CDR3 bases: TGTGCCAGCAGCTTAGCGTCACTCCCCGGGACAGATACGCAGTATTTT. This chain uses TRBV7-2 with TRBJ2-3, with D unclear. CDR1 SGHTA and CDR2 FQGNSA come from the germline V gene. The CDR3 sequence is 16 residues long. Trimming took 0 bases from V and 3 from J, leaving 13 bases between them.

V usage is TRBV5-4 and J usage is TRBJ1-1; possible D gene TRBD1, 6 bases. V lost 4 bases to trimming and J lost 2 bases, with 21 bases between them. Per germline, CDR1 SGHNT and CDR2 YYREEE (reference sequence). The CDR3 is 17 residues long. CDR3 sequence: CASSRGAFGLLNTEAFF. The CDR3 DNA follows: TGTGCCAGCAGCCGGGGGGCATTCGGACTCCTTAACACTGAAGCTTTCTTT.

The V and J genes are TRBV27 and TRBJ1-2; D is undetermined. The germline gives CDR1 MNHEY, CDR2 SMNVEV (reference sequence). V was shortened by 3 bases and J by 4 bases, with 9 bases between the two germline ends. The length of the CDR3 is 13 residues. This chain's CDR3 is CASSFEGFYGYTF. Written as DNA, the CDR3 is TGTGCCAGCAGTTTCGAGGGTTTCTATGGCTACACCTTC.

V and J are TRBV29-1 and TRBJ1-5; 7 bases are a match to TRBD1. The CDR3 length is 13 residues. The V gene end was trimmed by 4 bases and the J gene end by 3 bases; junction bases not matched to a gene: 3. Germline V gives CDR1 SQVTM, CDR2 ANQGSEA. The CDR3 protein is CSVGDSFNQPQHF. The CDR3 region has the DNA TGCAGCGTTGGGGACAGCTTCAATCAGCCCCAGCATTTT.

The gene calls are TRBV7-2 and TRBJ2-5; 9 bases align to TRBD2. CDR3 length: 15 amino acids. Germline V CDR1 and CDR2: SGHTA, FQGNSA. The ends lost 6 bases at V and 5 bases at J; junction bases unmatched: 10. CDR3 sequence (DNA): TGTGCCAGCAGGGGGGGGACTAGCTGGCAGGAGACCCAGTACTTC. Its translation: CASRGGTSWQETQYF.

The chain links TRBV19 to TRBJ1-5, with a weak D call TRBD1 (6 bases). The CDR3 sequence is 12 residues long. From germline, CDR1 is LNHDA and CDR2 SQIVND (reference sequence). V was cut by 5 bases and J by 12 bases, with 14 bases left in between. The CDR3 is CASSFGTPHQHF. The CDR3 DNA is TGTGCCAGTAGTTTCGGGACACCCCACCAGCATTTT.

The chain links TRBV9 to TRBJ2-3, with TRBD2 as a possible D gene (6 bases). Per germline, CDR1 SGDLS and CDR2 YYNGEE. The CDR3 has 14 residues. V dropped 1 base and J dropped 6 bases, with 12 bases sitting between them. The CDR3: CASSVLGRPDTQYF. Here the CDR3 DNA reads TGTGCCAGCAGCGTACTAGGGAGGCCGGATACGCAGTATTTT.

The chain uses TRBV21-1 and TRBJ1-1. TRBV21-1 is listed as a pseudogene. The CDR3 is 14 residues long. CDR3 residues: CASSKGGRRGEAFF. CDR3 nucleotides: TGTGCCAGCAGCAAGGGTGGCCGGAGGGGTGAAGCTTTCTTT.

J is TRBJ1-1 and V is TRBV5-5; weak D call: TRBD1 (6 bases). Trimming cost V 4 bases and J 0 bases, with 10 bases left between them. CDR1 and CDR2 (germline): SGHKS, YYEKEE (reference sequence). This CDR3 contains 14 residues. CDR3 DNA: TGTGCCAGCAGCACTGGGACATTGAACACTGAAGCTTTCTTT. Encoded protein: CASSTGTLNTEAFF. The whole variable domain, filled in from reference TRBV5-5 and TRBJ1-1, reads DAGVTQSPTHLIKTRGQQVTLRCSPISGHKSVSWYQQVLGQGPQFIFQYYEKEERGRGNFPDRFSARQFPNYSSELNVNALLLGDSALYLCASSTGTLNTEAFFGQGTRLTVV.

The chain employs TRBV19 and TRBJ2-7, with D possibly TRBD2 on 7 matching bases. The CDR3 loop spans 14 amino acids. Germline CDR1 LNHDA, CDR2 SQIVND (reference sequence). The ends were cut back, 9 bases at V and 5 bases at J, with 20 bases in the middle. This CDR3 reads CASTSGEGNHEQYF. The DNA of the CDR3 is TGTGCCAGCACATCAGGGGAGGGGAATCACGAGCAGTACTTC. Together with reference TRBV19 and TRBJ2-7, the CDR3 gives the full variable domain: DGGITQSPKYLFRKEGQNVTLSCEQNLNHDAMYWYRQDPGQGLRLIYYSQIVNDFQKGDIAEGYSVSREKKESFPLTVTSAQKNPTAFYLCASTSGEGNHEQYFGPGTRLTVT.

Written as DNA, the CDR3 is TGTGCCAGTAGTATCATGGGCGGGGGGTACACCGGGGAGCTGTTTTTT. Protein product: CASSIMGGGYTGELFF. The V call is TRBV19, the J call TRBJ2-2, with 8 bases aligning to TRBD2. With V trimmed by 3 bases and J by 3 bases, 6 bases remained unmatched. The CDR3 runs 16 residues. Looked up from germline, CDR1 is LNHDA and CDR2 is SQIVND (reference sequence).

This rearrangement joins TRBV25-1 to TRBJ2-3; 9 bases line up with TRBD1. This CDR3 has 16 amino acids. Germline lookup yields CDR1 MGHDK and CDR2 SYGVNS. Losses at the gene ends were 3 bases for V and 1 base for J; bases not matched to a gene: 5. The DNA of the CDR3 is TGTGCCAGCAGTGAGTTGGACAGGGGAGGCACAGATACGCAGTATTTT. Translation: CASSELDRGGTDTQYF. Together with reference TRBV25-1 and TRBJ2-3, the CDR3 gives the full variable domain: EADIYQTPRYLVIGTGKKITLECSQTMGHDKMYWYQQDPGMELHLIHYSYGVNSTEKGDLSSESTVSRIRTEHFPLTLESARPSHTSQYLCASSELDRGGTDTQYFGPGTRLTVL.

In its sample, this clone was seen once. The chain uses TRBV11-2 and TRBJ1-2, with TRBD1 matching 8 bases. The CDR3 runs to 15 residues. From germline, CDR1 is SGHAT and CDR2 FQNNGV. V shed 5 bases and J 0 bases; nucleotides not matched to a gene: 5. CDR3 region: CASSRTGPSNYGYTF. In nucleotides, the CDR3 is TGTGCCAGCAGCAGGACAGGGCCTTCTAACTATGGCTACACCTTC.

J is TRBJ1-3 and V is TRBV15, with D possibly TRBD1 on 6 matching bases. V was shortened by 4 bases and J by 2 bases, with 6 bases between the two germline ends. CDR3 length: 13 amino acids. Germline loops: CDR1 LNHNV, CDR2 YYDKDF (reference sequence). The CDR3 nucleotides read TGTGCCACCAGCAAGGGGGCTGGAAACACCATATATTTT. Translated: CATSKGAGNTIYF.

The V call is TRBV10-3, the J call TRBJ2-7; 9 nucleotides agree with TRBD2. The CDR3 extends over 14 amino acids. Germline V lookup: CDR1 ENHRY, CDR2 SYGVKD. Trimming cost V 4 bases and J 6 bases; bases outside gene matches: 7. CDR3 bases: TGTGCCATCAGTGGGACGGGACTAGCCGCCGAGCAGTACTTC. Translated: CAISGTGLAAEQYF.

The V call is TRBV29-1, the J call TRBJ1-1, with D unclear. Trimming stripped 4 bases from V and 8 bases from J, with 8 bases between. The germline V gene has CDR1 SQVTM and CDR2 ANQGSEA. The CDR3 spans 10 residues. CDR3 coding DNA: TGCAGCGTTGGTGGGAGGGAAGCTTTCTTT. Translated: CSVGGREAFF.

The chain uses TRBV14 and TRBJ1-2, with D maybe TRBD1 (5 bases). The CDR3 runs 13 residues. With 2 bases removed from V and 8 bases from J, the gap between germline ends came to 12 bases. Germline lookup yields CDR1 SGHDN and CDR2 FVKESK. CDR3: CASSQSRVIGYTF. The CDR3 DNA reads TGTGCCAGCAGCCAATCCAGGGTTATCGGCTACACCTTC. Full variable domain (outside the CDR3, taken from reference TRBV14 and TRBJ1-2): EAGVTQFPSHSVIEKGQTVTLRCDPISGHDNLYWYRRVMGKEIKFLLHFVKESKQDESGMPNNRFLAERTGGTYSTLKVQPAELEDSGVYFCASSQSRVIGYTFGSGTRLTVV.

The rearrangement joins TRBV19 to TRBJ2-2; tentatively, D is TRBD2 (5 bases). Germline-derived CDR1 and CDR2 are LNHDA and SQIVND (reference sequence). Between the trimmed V and J ends, which lost 3 bases and 4 bases, there was a span of 9 bases. This CDR3 comprises 14 residues. As DNA, the CDR3 is TGTGCCAGTAGTATTGAGGGTTTCACCGGGGAGCTGTTTTTT. Its translation is CASSIEGFTGELFF.

This clone was recorded once. J is TRBJ2-7 and V is TRBV27; unclear D gene. Germline assignment: CDR1 MNHEY and CDR2 SMNVEV (reference sequence). CDR3 size: 13 residues. V shed 3 bases and J shed 5 bases, with 11 bases lying between them. CDR3 amino acids: CASSFTGVHEQYF. The CDR3 nucleotides are TGTGCCAGCAGTTTCACCGGAGTACACGAGCAGTACTTC.

The chain uses TRBV9 and TRBJ1-4; D is uncertain. The germline V and J ends were trimmed by 3 bases and 2 bases, with 5 bases remaining between them. The CDR3 spans 13 residues. The V gene's germline CDR1 is SGDLS and CDR2 YYNGEE. In DNA, the CDR3 is TGTGCCAGCAGCGCCGGGACTAATGAAAAACTGTTTTTT. Protein product: CASSAGTNEKLFF.

The V and J genes are TRBV7-9 and TRBJ2-7, with TRBD2 identical over 12 bases. V was clipped by 3 bases and J by 4 bases; unmatched bases: 1. Germline CDR1 and CDR2: SEHNR and FQNEAQ (reference sequence). This CDR3 is 14 amino acids long. In DNA form, the CDR3 reads TGTGCCAGCAGCTTTACTAGCGGGAGGTACGAGCAGTACTTC. It is translated as CASSFTSGRYEQYF.

The J gene is TRBJ1-2, the V gene TRBV24-1; tentative D call: TRBD1 (6 bases). With 5 bases removed from V and 3 bases from J, the gap between germline ends came to 9 bases. This CDR3 has 13 amino acids. From germline, CDR1 is KGHDR and CDR2 SFDVKD. Here the CDR3 reads CATSVDRHYGYTF. DNA for the CDR3: TGTGCCACCAGTGTTGACAGGCACTATGGCTACACCTTC.

This clone was counted many times. The V call is TRBV6-5, the J call TRBJ1-2, with TRBD1 as a possible D gene (5 bases). V lost 4 bases to trimming and J lost 2 bases, with 8 bases between them. CDR3 length: 13 amino acids. Germline lookup yields CDR1 MNHEY and CDR2 SVGAGI. The CDR3, as DNA: TGTGCCAGCAGTTGGGGCGGAAACTATGGCTACACCTTC. Its protein product is CASSWGGNYGYTF.

The V and J genes are TRBV6-5 and TRBJ2-3, with 10 nucleotides matching TRBD1. CDR3 length equals 14 residues. CDR1 is MNHEY and CDR2 is SVGAGI in the germline V gene. V dropped 4 bases and J dropped 8; count of bases not matched to a gene: 6. The DNA for the CDR3 is TGTGCCAGCAGTTTGGGACAGGGGAAGAGTACGCAGTATTTT. Translated, it gives CASSLGQGKSTQYF.

This clone has a single count. The chain combines TRBV10-1 with TRBJ2-5; D is perhaps TRBD1 (5 bases). Germline assignment: CDR1 WNHNN and CDR2 SYGVQD (reference sequence). The CDR3 extends over 14 amino acids. V lost 3 bases, J lost 4 bases, and 12 bases lay in between. Here the CDR3 reads CASSDGQGTETQYF. The DNA for the CDR3 is TGCGCCAGCAGTGATGGCCAGGGAACAGAGACCCAGTACTTC.

This chain links TRBV19 with TRBJ2-2; D not resolved. V shed 5 bases and J shed 1 base, with 5 bases lying between them. The CDR3 loop spans 13 amino acids. From germline, CDR1 is LNHDA and CDR2 SQIVND (reference sequence). As DNA, the CDR3 is TGTGCCAGTAGTCCTGTGAACACCGGGGAGCTGTTTTTT. It encodes CASSPVNTGELFF.

The chain joins TRBV5-1 to TRBJ2-7; D may be TRBD2 (5 bases). Trimming pared 5 bases from V and 0 bases from J, leaving 9 bases between. The CDR3 length is 13 residues. Germline CDR1 reads SGHRS; CDR2 reads YFSETQ. CDR3 nucleotide sequence: TGCGCCAGCAGTGAGGGCAGCTCCTACGAGCAGTACTTC. It yields the protein CASSEGSSYEQYF.

This sequence joins TRBV10-3 and TRBJ2-1; TRBD1 is a possible D gene (6 bases). V lost 6 bases and J 0 bases, leaving 18 bases between the germline ends. This CDR3 spans 17 amino acids. Germline assignment: CDR1 ENHRY and CDR2 SYGVKD. The CDR3 DNA reads as TGTGCCATCAGCCCGGGACACCTTGCGAGCTCCTACAATGAGCAGTTCTTC. Its translation: CAISPGHLASSYNEQFF.